A single sample gave rise to the 21 T cell receptor beta chains below, sequenced in a study of T-cell reconstitution after alpha-beta-depleted transplantation in children. Preparation of the TCRbeta library was carried out with unique molecular identifiers. Using its own MiXCR run on the PCR reads, TCRdb lists one record per CDR3 protein. The sample has roughly 790,000 distinct CDR3 sequences, 16% seen once; the top ten hold around 5.3%. The sequences come from PBMCs, mostly from graft donor cells, collected 360 days after TCRalphabeta/CD19-depleted stem cell transplant. The source is a male patient aged 10 to 17 who had a stem cell transplant for acute lymphoblastic leukemia, so the T cells may come from the graft donor.

The rearrangement uses TRBV11-3 and TRBJ2-5, with a possible D match to TRBD1 (6 bases). Trimming removed 1 base from V and 4 bases from J, with 13 bases in between. This CDR3 comprises 15 residues. Germline V gene lookup returns CDR1 SGHNT and CDR2 YENEEA. CDR3: CASSLGAGGTETQYF. CDR3 in DNA: TGTGCCAGCAGCTTAGGGGCTGGGGGCACAGAGACCCAGTACTTC.

The genes are TRBV12-3 or TRBV12-4 and TRBJ2-6; D is unclear. The CDR3 is 16 amino acids. Trimming took off 6 bases at V and 2 bases at J, with 14 bases between the two ends. The CDR3 region has the DNA TGTGCCAGCAGGACCGGGTCCTTGGCTGGGGCCAACGTCCTGACTTTC. Encoded protein: CASRTGSLAGANVLTF.

J is TRBJ1-5 and V is TRBV10-3; the D gene is possibly TRBD1 (5 bases). V dropped 0 bases and J dropped 5 bases, with 5 bases sitting between them. CDR1 is ENHRY, CDR2 SYGVKD, per germline. CDR3 length: 13 amino acids. For the CDR3, the DNA is TGTGCCATCAGTGAGTCAGGGGATCAGCCCCAGCATTTT. Residues: CAISESGDQPQHF.

This clonotype has a handful of counts. CDR3: CSAIGTPPAPASYNEQFF. DNA for the CDR3: TGCAGTGCTATCGGAACCCCACCCGCCCCCGCCAGCTACAATGAGCAGTTCTTC. The chain carries TRBV20-1 and TRBJ2-1; D gene uncertain. This CDR3 has 18 residues. Looked up from germline, CDR1 is DFQATT and CDR2 is SNEGSKA (reference sequence). The V end was cut by 4 bases, the J end by 3 bases, with 25 bases between.

The sample holds many counts of this clonotype. The chain joins TRBV29-1 to TRBJ2-1, with TRBD2 matching 10 bases. The J segment lost 7 bases and the V segment lost 7 bases, leaving 10 bases of the junction unmatched. Looked up from germline, CDR1 is SQVTM and CDR2 is ANQGSEA. The CDR3 runs 14 residues. CDR3 loop: CSDTGTSVGNEQFF. CDR3 sequence (DNA): TGCAGCGACACCGGGACTAGCGTCGGAAATGAGCAGTTCTTC.

The chain joins TRBV7-8 to TRBJ2-4; a possible D gene is TRBD2 (6 bases). CDR3 size: 19 residues. Trimming shortened V by 1 base and J by 0 bases, and 19 bases separated the two germline ends. Looked up from germline, CDR1 is SGHVS and CDR2 is FQNEAQ. The CDR3 DNA reads as TGTGCCAGCAGCTTAGGGGGTAGCGCCGGGAGTAGAGCCAAAAACATTCAGTACTTC. Its translation is CASSLGGSAGSRAKNIQYF.

The rearrangement uses TRBV20-1 and TRBJ2-1, with TRBD2 identical over 13 bases. Trimming removed 2 bases from V and 8 bases from J; junction bases left unmatched: 6. The CDR3 spans 15 residues. CDR1 is DFQATT and CDR2 is SNEGSKA in the germline V gene (reference sequence). For the CDR3, the DNA is TGCAGTGCTAGAACGACTAGCGGGAGGTTCCATGAGCAGTTCTTC. Translating it yields CSARTTSGRFHEQFF.

The CDR3 nucleotides are TGTGCCAGCAGTCCGACTAGCGGGAGCCCAGATACGCAGTATTTT. It is translated as CASSPTSGSPDTQYF. The V and J genes are TRBV6-1 and TRBJ2-3, with 12 bases fitting TRBD2. The junction had 4 bases not matched to a gene; V was cut back by 5 bases and J by 4 bases. The CDR3 runs 15 residues. The germline V gene encodes CDR1 MNHNS and CDR2 SASEGT.

This clonotype was counted a few times. V gene TRBV5-1 combines with J gene TRBJ2-3, with 14 nucleotides matching TRBD2. V trimming: 5 bases; J trimming: 2 bases; junction bases outside the gene matches: 13. This CDR3 has 19 amino acids. Germline V CDR1 and CDR2: SGHRS, YFSETQ. The CDR3 DNA reads as TGCGCCAGCAGGGGGACTAGCGGGAGAATGATCTCAGTCACAGATACGCAGTATTTT. Translated: CASRGTSGRMISVTDTQYF.

The rearrangement links TRBV12-3 or TRBV12-4 to TRBJ1-5, with D hard to call. This CDR3 is 15 amino acids long. Trimming stripped 3 bases from V and 4 bases from J, with 13 bases between. The CDR3 region is CASSFSWAGNQPQHF. CDR3 nucleotide sequence: TGTGCCAGCAGTTTTTCTTGGGCGGGGAATCAGCCCCAGCATTTT.

This clonotype appeared a few times. The rearrangement links TRBV5-1 to TRBJ2-7, with D hard to call. Trimming took 2 bases from V and 2 from J, leaving 14 bases between them. Germline V CDR1 and CDR2: SGHRS, YFSETQ. The CDR3 consists of 15 residues. CDR3 loop: CASSLHEGRTYEQYF. CDR3 nucleotide sequence: TGCGCCAGCAGCTTACACGAAGGGCGTACCTACGAGCAGTACTTC.

Only a few counts were recorded for this clonotype. This CDR3 is CASSQVRDRVREQFF. The CDR3 bases are TGCGCCAGCAGCCAAGTTCGGGACAGGGTACGTGAGCAGTTCTTC. The chain is built from TRBV4-1 and TRBJ2-1; 9 nucleotides match TRBD1. V trimming: 1 base; J trimming: 9 bases; junction bases outside the gene matches: 7. Per the germline V gene, CDR1 is MGHRA and CDR2 is YSYEKL. The CDR3 is 15 amino acids.

The chain couples TRBV20-1 to TRBJ1-3; D might be TRBD1 (6 bases). This CDR3 contains 15 residues. Trimming cost V 6 bases and J 4 bases, with 19 bases left between them. Per the germline V gene, CDR1 is DFQATT and CDR2 is SNEGSKA (reference sequence). The CDR3, as DNA: TGCAGTGCCCAGGGACACTCCCGACAAGGAAACACCATATATTTT. This gives the protein CSAQGHSRQGNTIYF.

This clonotype was picked up many times. The J gene is TRBJ2-7, the V gene TRBV27; D is perhaps TRBD1 (5 bases). The CDR3 runs 14 residues. CDR1 and CDR2 from the germline V gene are MNHEY and SMNVEV (reference sequence). V lost 8 bases, J lost 0 bases, and 14 bases lay in between. Written as DNA, the CDR3 is TGTGCCAGCGGGTTTACAGGAAACTCCTACGAGCAGTACTTC. This encodes CASGFTGNSYEQYF.

This chain joins TRBV7-9 and TRBJ2-5; tentative D call: TRBD1 (6 bases). From germline, CDR1 is SEHNR and CDR2 FQNEAQ (reference sequence). This CDR3 comprises 16 residues. V dropped 4 bases and J dropped 3 bases, with 18 bases sitting between them. In nucleotides, the CDR3 is TGTGCCAGCAGCTCCGCCCAGAGGTCAGGGGAAGAGACCCAGTACTTC. Residues: CASSSAQRSGEETQYF.

The CDR3 sequence is CASSFYRASNTEAFF. The CDR3 region has the DNA TGTGCCAGCAGCTTCTACAGGGCGAGTAACACTGAAGCTTTCTTT. V usage is TRBV11-2 and J usage is TRBJ1-1; maybe TRBD1 (6 bases). The CDR3 loop spans 15 amino acids. V shed 3 bases and J shed 2 bases, with 13 bases lying between them. Germline CDR1 SGHAT, CDR2 FQNNGV.

The rearrangement joins TRBV12-3 or TRBV12-4 to TRBJ1-1; D is perhaps TRBD1 (6 bases). The CDR3 runs to 14 residues. V shed 6 bases and J shed 1 base, with 12 bases lying between them. DNA of the CDR3: TGTGCCAGCAGCCGGGGAGGGGGGAACACTGAAGCTTTCTTT. As protein: CASSRGGGNTEAFF.

This clonotype occurred a few times. V gene TRBV20-1 combines with J gene TRBJ2-1, with D possibly called TRBD1 or TRBD2 (6 bases each). Germline lookup yields CDR1 DFQATT and CDR2 SNEGSKA (reference sequence). CDR3 length equals 11 residues. The germline V and J ends were trimmed by 4 bases and 15 bases, with 16 bases remaining between them. The CDR3 region is CSATRDLGGFF. The CDR3 DNA reads as TGCAGTGCTACCCGGGACTTAGGGGGGTTCTTC.

The table lists this clonotype with a few counts. The J gene is TRBJ2-1, the V gene TRBV5-6, with 7 positions matching TRBD1. The CDR3 has 16 residues. CDR1 is SGHDT and CDR2 is YYEEEE in the germline V gene. Losses at the gene ends were 0 bases for V and 3 bases for J; bases not matched to a gene: 6. The CDR3: CASSLATTGLYNEQFF. CDR3 coding DNA: TGTGCCAGCAGCTTGGCGACGACAGGGCTCTACAATGAGCAGTTCTTC.

This clonotype was recorded a few times. The J gene is TRBJ2-2, the V gene TRBV5-1; D uncertain. This CDR3 has 15 amino acids. CDR1 is SGHRS, CDR2 YFSETQ, per germline. Trimming left V 0 bases short and J 4 bases short, with 10 bases between. CDR3 protein: CASSLAAYPTGELFF. CDR3 in DNA: TGCGCCAGCAGCTTGGCCGCCTACCCCACCGGGGAGCTGTTTTTT.

Ten or more counts support this clonotype. CDR3 sequence (DNA): TGCGCCAGCAGCTTGTGTGACCGGGACACTTGCAATGAGCAGTTCTTC. Translating gives CASSLCDRDTCNEQFF. The chain is built from TRBV5-1 and TRBJ2-1, with D tentatively TRBD1 (6 bases). Deletions cut 1 base from V and 6 bases from J, with 17 bases between. Germline-derived CDR1 and CDR2 are SGHRS and YFSETQ. The length of the CDR3 is 16 residues.